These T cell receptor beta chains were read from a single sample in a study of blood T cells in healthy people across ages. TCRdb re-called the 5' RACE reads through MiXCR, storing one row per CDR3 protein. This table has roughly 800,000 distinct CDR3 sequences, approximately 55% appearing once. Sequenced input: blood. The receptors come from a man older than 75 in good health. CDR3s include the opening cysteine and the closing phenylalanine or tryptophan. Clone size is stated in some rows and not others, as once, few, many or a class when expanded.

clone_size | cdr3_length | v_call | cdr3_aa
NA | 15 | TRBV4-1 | CASSQDGGAHYGYTF
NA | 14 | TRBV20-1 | CSARGLNWGNEQFF
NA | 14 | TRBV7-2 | CASNSGRKGGEQFF
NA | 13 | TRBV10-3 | CAIAGLAGVEQFF
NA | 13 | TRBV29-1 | CSVSSSPRNEQFF
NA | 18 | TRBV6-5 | CASSYSKGILGSYNEQFF
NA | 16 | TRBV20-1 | CSAQSTGTAGFQPQHF
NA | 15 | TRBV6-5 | CASSRGSGRSGEQFF
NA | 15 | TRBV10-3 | CAIRAIAGANNEQYF
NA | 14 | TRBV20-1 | CSARETGRANVLTF
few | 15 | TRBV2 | CASLPSGRAPDTQYF
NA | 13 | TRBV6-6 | CASSYGTERGYTF
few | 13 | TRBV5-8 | CASSRTGKRGYTF
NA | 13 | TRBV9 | CASSSGTNRPQHF
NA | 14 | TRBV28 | CASYRQGEIYEQYF
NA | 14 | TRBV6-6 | CAGSDGRSNEKLFF
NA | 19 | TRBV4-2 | CASSPGGQGPHATNEKLFF
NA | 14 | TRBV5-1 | CASSYGGAYNEQFF
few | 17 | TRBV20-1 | CSAKSGGLGIYNYEQYF
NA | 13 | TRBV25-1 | CASSEGGADEQFF
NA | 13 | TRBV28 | CASSLSANYEQYF
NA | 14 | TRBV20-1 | CSARSGRAEDEQFF
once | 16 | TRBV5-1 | CASSLIETAGTGELFF
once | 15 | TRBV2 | CASSVNGGPRNEQFF
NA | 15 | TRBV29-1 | CSVDSPGSGGTEAFF
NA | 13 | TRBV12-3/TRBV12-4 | CASSVGEGTEAFF